The entry that follows covers one TCR beta chain sequence. Its matching antigen is unknown. This was the immunoSEQ version 4 assay in survey mode. Sequencing was performed with immunoSEQ multiplex PCR; in TCRdb, only in-frame clones are kept and a portion is missing. The sample carries more than 30,000 clones, 82% recorded once. The data originate from a study of persistence of HIV-infected CD4 T cells. Cells were stimulated with overlapping HIV-1 Gag 15-mer peptides. Sorted nonresponding memory CD4+ T cells were CD40L-negative, CD69-negative, CD45RO-high. Donors had CD4+ T cell counts above 400 cells/uL and were CMV-seropositive. V lost 3 bases and J 2 bases, leaving 11 bases between the germline ends. CDR3 length: 14 amino acids. Germline CDR1 and CDR2: SGHNT and YYREEE (reference sequence).

This chain connects TRBV5-4 to TRBJ1-2; possibly TRBD1 for D (5 bases). The sequence derives from an adult with HIV. The donor label of this sample is uncertain. The sequences come from cultured CD4+ T cells from PBMCs, collected from a patient who received antiretroviral therapy. The CDR3 loop is CASSSGPFNYGYTF. In DNA, the CDR3 is TGTGCCAGCAGCTCGGGACCGTTCAACTATGGCTACACCTTC. The entire variable domain, with the rest obtained from reference TRBV5-4 and TRBJ1-2, is as follows: ETGVTQSPTHLIKTRGQQVTLRCSSQSGHNTVSWYQQALGQGPQFIFQYYREEENGRGNFPPRFSGLQFPNYSSELNVNALELDDSALYLCASSSGPFNYGYTFGSGTRLTVV.